This passage covers 22 T cell receptor beta chains from one sample sequenced in a study of blood T cells in healthy people across ages. Through a sample-barcoded 5' primer and a J-beta primer mix, a second PCR was run for roughly 6 to 12 cycles. TCRdb ran MiXCR on the 5' RACE reads and lists one entry per CDR3 protein. The sample shows roughly 700,000 distinct CDR3 sequences, 32% of them seen only once. The source material was blood. These receptors came from a woman over 75 in good health.

The V call is TRBV2, the J call TRBJ1-1, with D possibly being TRBD1 (6 bases). CDR3 size: 11 residues. Germline CDR1 reads SNHLY; CDR2 reads FYNNEI. V was cut by 5 bases and J by 11 bases, with 12 bases left in between. CDR3 region: CASSRQERAFF. In nucleotides, the CDR3 is TGTGCCAGCAGTCGACAGGAGCGGGCTTTCTTT.

This clonotype was counted a few times. This chain joins TRBV20-1 and TRBJ1-4; no clear D. This CDR3 comprises 15 residues. Trimming took 3 bases from V and 10 from J, leaving 21 bases between them. CDR1 and CDR2 from the germline V gene are DFQATT and SNEGSKA (reference sequence). CDR3 bases: TGCAGTGCTAGGGATGGCATGTTGGGCGGAGGAAAACTGTTTTTT. Its translation is CSARDGMLGGGKLFF.

This clonotype was counted many times. The gene calls are TRBV5-1 and TRBJ2-1; 9 bases are a match to TRBD2. The V and J ends lost 3 bases and 5 bases, in that order; junction bases with no gene match: 12. The length of the CDR3 is 17 residues. Germline assignment: CDR1 SGHRS and CDR2 YFSETQ. The DNA of the CDR3 is TGCGCCAGCAGCTCGGACTTAAGCGGGGGGCCAAACAATGAGCAGTTCTTC. Protein sequence: CASSSDLSGGPNNEQFF.

Of note for this clonotype: A much bigger clone sits one base away, suggesting this may be a read error. This chain connects TRBV5-1 to TRBJ2-1; 12 bases line up with TRBD2. The CDR3 has 15 residues. Germline CDR1 reads SGHRS; CDR2 reads YFSETQ. The CDR3 is CVSSPASGGVNEQFF. The CDR3 DNA reads TGCGTCAGCAGCCCGGCTAGCGGGGGGGTCAATGAGCAGTTCTTC.

The chain links TRBV20-1 to TRBJ2-5, with 10 bases matching TRBD2. J gave up 11 bases and V 0 bases, and 12 bases lay outside the gene matches. CDR1 DFQATT and CDR2 SNEGSKA come from the germline V gene (reference sequence). The CDR3 sequence is 15 residues long. The CDR3 DNA is TGCAGTGCTAGAGAGGGATTAGCGGGGGGACGGGAGCAGTACTTC. It is translated as CSAREGLAGGREQYF.

At least ten counts were recorded for this clonotype. The V gene is TRBV15, the J gene TRBJ1-6, with 11 positions matching TRBD1. The ends lost 7 bases at V and 8 bases at J; junction bases unmatched: 4. The germline gives CDR1 LNHNV, CDR2 YYDKDF (reference sequence). CDR3 length: 14 amino acids. CDR3 amino acids: CATKGTGGYSPLHF. The DNA of the CDR3 is TGTGCCACCAAAGGGACAGGGGGTTATTCACCCCTCCACTTT.

There are many counts of this clonotype. This chain uses TRBV4-2 with TRBJ2-1; no firm D call. CDR1 is LGHNA, CDR2 YNFKEQ, per germline. The CDR3 is 14 residues long. Trimming stripped 1 base from V and 5 bases from J, with 9 bases between. CDR3 sequence: CASSQAAINNEQFF. For the CDR3, the DNA is TGTGCCAGCAGCCAAGCGGCCATAAACAATGAGCAGTTCTTC.

This clonotype was detected many times. J is TRBJ2-7 and V is TRBV30; D not resolved. The V and J ends lost 1 base and 3 bases respectively, with 7 bases between them. CDR1 and CDR2 (germline): GTSNPN, SVGIG (reference sequence). This CDR3 comprises 12 residues. This chain's CDR3 is CAWSGRNYEQYF. CDR3 nucleotides: TGTGCCTGGAGTGGCAGAAACTACGAGCAGTACTTC.

At least ten counts were recorded for this clonotype. The V call is TRBV12-3 or TRBV12-4, the J call TRBJ1-5; D unresolved. This CDR3 spans 14 amino acids. Trimming stripped 3 bases from V and 0 bases from J, with 6 bases between. The chain's CDR3 is CASSFGYSNQPQHF. CDR3 sequence (DNA): TGTGCCAGCAGTTTCGGTTATAGCAATCAGCCCCAGCATTTT.

This clonotype was seen a handful of times. The chain has TRBV30 and TRBJ1-6, with a tentative D call TRBD1 (5 bases). V shed 1 base and J shed 10 bases, with 14 bases lying between them. Per the germline V gene, CDR1 is GTSNPN and CDR2 is SVGIG (reference sequence). This CDR3 is built from 14 residues. CDR3 region: CAWSASPGRSPLHF. The CDR3, as DNA: TGTGCCTGGAGTGCCTCTCCAGGGCGGTCACCCCTCCACTTT.

V usage is TRBV2 and J usage is TRBJ2-7, with TRBD1 as a possible D gene (6 bases). In germline, CDR1 is SNHLY, CDR2 FYNNEI. Trimming left V 1 base short and J 5 bases short, with 9 bases between. This CDR3 comprises 13 residues. The CDR3 sequence: CASSEGWGHEQYF. The DNA of the CDR3 is TGTGCCAGCAGTGAAGGATGGGGGCACGAGCAGTACTTC. Looking up the rest from reference TRBV2 and TRBJ2-7 gives the full variable domain: EPEVTQTPSHQVTQMGQEVILRCVPISNHLYFYWYRQILGQKVEFLVSFYNNEISEKSEIFDDQFSVERPDGSNFTLKIRSTKLEDSAMYFCASSEGWGHEQYFGPGTRLTVT.

This clonotype has at least ten counts. This chain uses TRBV15 with TRBJ1-2, with 7 bases identical to TRBD1. The CDR3 spans 15 residues. Trimming at V came to 5 bases and at J to 4 bases, leaving 10 bases not matched to a gene. Germline loops: CDR1 LNHNV, CDR2 YYDKDF (reference sequence). CDR3 protein: CATSARDSPIYGYTF. CDR3 coding DNA: TGTGCCACCAGCGCTCGGGACAGCCCTATCTATGGCTACACCTTC. Drawing the rest from reference TRBV15 and TRBJ1-2, the complete variable domain is DAMVIQNPRYQVTQFGKPVTLSCSQTLNHNVMYWYQQKSSQAPKLLFHYYDKDFNNEADTPDNFQSRRPNTSFCFLDIRSPGLGDTAMYLCATSARDSPIYGYTFGSGTRLTVV.

The rearrangement uses TRBV12-3 or TRBV12-4 and TRBJ1-6; D is possibly TRBD1 (6 bases). CDR3 length: 15 amino acids. Trimming removed 3 bases from V and 6 bases from J, with 12 bases in between. CDR3 loop: CASSFVRGRNSPLHF. Written as DNA, the CDR3 is TGTGCCAGCAGTTTCGTACGGGGGCGTAATTCACCCCTCCACTTT.

This clonotype came up a few times. This sequence joins TRBV20-1 and TRBJ1-6; 8 nucleotides align to TRBD1. The CDR3 consists of 16 residues. CDR1 and CDR2 from the germline V gene are DFQATT and SNEGSKA (reference sequence). J was trimmed by 3 bases and V by 3 bases; bases with no gene match: 7. This CDR3 reads CSARDSGQGYNSPLHF. DNA for the CDR3: TGCAGTGCTAGGGACTCCGGACAGGGCTATAATTCACCCCTCCACTTT.

This clonotype was seen many times. The genes are TRBV5-1 and TRBJ2-5; TRBD2 matches at 7 bases. The trim removed 0 bases at V and 4 bases at J, leaving 6 bases unmatched. The CDR3 has 15 amino acids. Germline values: CDR1 SGHRS, CDR2 YFSETQ. CDR3 nucleotides: TGCGCCAGCAGCTTGGGCGGCGGGGGAGGAGAGACCCAGTACTTC. The encoded protein is CASSLGGGGGETQYF.

The chain couples TRBV5-4 to TRBJ1-4; D is possibly TRBD1 (6 bases). This CDR3 is 14 amino acids long. The V gene's germline CDR1 is SGHNT and CDR2 YYREEE (reference sequence). V lost 7 bases and J lost 4, with 14 bases in between. CDR3 bases: TGTGCCAGCGGGTCCAGGGGCGGTAATGAAAAACTGTTTTTT. Protein: CASGSRGGNEKLFF.

The table lists this clonotype with many counts. This chain joins TRBV9 and TRBJ2-2, with no clear D. The CDR3 is 14 residues long. The germline V gene encodes CDR1 SGDLS and CDR2 YYNGEE. V was cut by 6 bases and J by 1 base, with 10 bases left in between. The CDR3, as DNA: TGTGCCAGCACCCTTACAGAGAACACCGGGGAGCTGTTTTTT. Protein: CASTLTENTGELFF.

In this sample, this clonotype turned up a few times. This chain links TRBV6-5 with TRBJ1-6; D remains ambiguous. V lost 6 bases to trimming and J lost 0 bases, with 12 bases between them. This CDR3 is built from 16 residues. CDR1 is MNHEY and CDR2 is SVGAGI in the germline V gene. The CDR3: CASSRLQSSYNSPLHF. In DNA, the CDR3 is TGTGCCAGCAGCCGCTTACAGAGCTCCTATAATTCACCCCTCCACTTT.

The rearrangement joins TRBV7-2 to TRBJ2-7, with 9 bases fitting TRBD2. V lost 1 base to trimming and J lost 5 bases; unmatched junction nucleotides: 6. Germline V lookup: CDR1 SGHTA, CDR2 FQGNSA. The CDR3 is made up of 15 amino acids. CDR3 sequence: CASSLGRAGGNEQYF. The CDR3 coding sequence is TGTGCCAGCAGCTTAGGTAGAGCGGGAGGCAACGAGCAGTACTTC.

The V gene is TRBV10-3, the J gene TRBJ1-1, with 8 bases fitting TRBD1. Trimming removed 10 bases from V and 3 bases from J; junction bases left unmatched: 4. This CDR3 has 12 residues. Germline V gene lookup returns CDR1 ENHRY and CDR2 SYGVKD. The CDR3 coding sequence is TGTGCCACCACAGGGGGGGACACTGAAGCTTTCTTT. It encodes CATTGGDTEAFF.

This clonotype was counted ten times or more. The chain couples TRBV14 to TRBJ2-5; 8 nucleotides agree with TRBD1. Germline CDR1 SGHDN, CDR2 FVKESK. Trimming took 2 bases from V and 5 from J; bases not matched to a gene: 10. The CDR3 spans 16 residues. This chain's CDR3 is CASSQNQGALIETQYF. The DNA of the CDR3 is TGTGCCAGCAGCCAAAATCAGGGGGCGTTGATCGAGACCCAGTACTTC.

The chain joins TRBV20-1 to TRBJ1-1; 8 bases line up with TRBD1. The germline V gene has CDR1 DFQATT and CDR2 SNEGSKA (reference sequence). The CDR3 consists of 17 residues. V lost 1 base to trimming and J lost 2 bases; unmatched junction nucleotides: 12. This chain's CDR3 is CSARGVVDRAKNTEAFF. The DNA for the CDR3 is TGCAGTGCTAGAGGGGTAGTGGACAGGGCAAAAAACACTGAAGCTTTCTTT.